These 20 T cell receptor beta chains were sequenced from one sample in a study of blood T cell repertoires in COVID-19. Libraries were prepared by immunoSEQ multiplex PCR; TCRdb keeps only in-frame clonotypes and omits some of them. The data show over 250,000 clones, about 80% seen once. The material sequenced was peripheral blood. These receptors all come from a woman aged 50 to 65 who had recovered from COVID-19.

V is TRBV27 and J is TRBJ2-1; weak D call: TRBD2 (5 bases). Trimming took off 4 bases at V and 6 bases at J, with 13 bases between the two ends. The CDR3 extends over 14 amino acids. CDR1 is MNHEY and CDR2 is SMNVEV in the germline V gene (reference sequence). DNA of the CDR3: TGTGCCAGCAGTTCTTACGGGGTTGGCAATGAGCAGTTCTTC. This encodes CASSSYGVGNEQFF.

The chain recombines TRBV5-5 with TRBJ1-3; no clear D gene. CDR3 length: 19 amino acids. Germline CDR1 SGHKS, CDR2 YYEKEE (reference sequence). V was pared by 0 bases and J by 3 bases, with 22 bases between. CDR3 in amino acids: CASSLGLSERRILGNTIYF. The CDR3 DNA reads TGTGCCAGCAGCTTGGGTCTTTCCGAAAGGAGGATCCTTGGAAACACCATATATTTT.

This clone turned up a few times. J is TRBJ1-4 and V is TRBV11-2; 9 nucleotides align to TRBD1. The trim removed 4 bases at V and 10 bases at J, leaving 7 bases unmatched. CDR3 length equals 14 residues. The V gene's germline CDR1 is SGHAT and CDR2 FQNNGV. CDR3 residues: CASSSGDRAGKLFF. As DNA, the CDR3 is TGTGCCAGCAGCTCTGGGGACAGGGCGGGAAAACTGTTTTTT.

As DNA, the CDR3 is TGCGCCAGCAGCCTTCTAGCGGGGGGGCCCGAGACCCAGTACTTC. This sequence encodes CASSLLAGGPETQYF. The rearrangement uses TRBV4-1 and TRBJ2-5; TRBD2 matches at 12 bases. Trimming removed 4 bases from V and 5 bases from J; junction bases left unmatched: 5. The CDR3 has 15 residues. Germline assignment: CDR1 MGHRA and CDR2 YSYEKL.

Here the CDR3 reads CASSLSQSYEQYF. The CDR3 nucleotides are TGTGCCAGCAGCTTATCCCAATCCTACGAGCAGTACTTC. J is TRBJ2-7 and V is TRBV7-2; D unresolved. The CDR3 runs to 13 residues. Trimming removed 2 bases at V and 1 base at J, with 6 bases between. Germline V lookup: CDR1 SGHTA, CDR2 FQGNSA.

This sequence joins TRBV11-2 and TRBJ1-1; D might be TRBD1 (5 bases). Per germline, CDR1 SGHAT and CDR2 FQNNGV. The CDR3 is 15 amino acids. The germline V and J ends were trimmed by 4 bases and 2 bases, with 14 bases remaining between them. CDR3 in amino acids: CASSSPRQLNTEAFF. CDR3 in DNA: TGTGCCAGCAGCTCCCCGCGACAGCTCAACACTGAAGCTTTCTTT. Looking up the rest from reference TRBV11-2 and TRBJ1-1 gives the full variable domain: EAGVAQSPRYKIIEKRQSVAFWCNPISGHATLYWYQQILGQGPKLLIQFQNNGVVDDSQLPKDRFSAERLKGVDSTLKIQPAKLEDSAVYLCASSSPRQLNTEAFFGQGTRLTVV.

This chain uses TRBV23-1 with TRBJ2-7; 8 nucleotides line up with TRBD2. TRBV23-1 is known as an ORF, though its function is uncertain. The CDR3 sequence is 15 residues long. With V trimmed by 2 bases and J by 2 bases, 5 bases remained unmatched. The CDR3 here is CASSQVAGPTYEQYF. DNA for the CDR3: TGCGCCAGCAGTCAAGTAGCGGGGCCCACCTACGAGCAGTACTTC.

The chain is built from TRBV27 and TRBJ1-2; D call uncertain. Trimming removed 5 bases at V and 4 bases at J, with 14 bases between. From germline, CDR1 is MNHEY and CDR2 SMNVEV (reference sequence). CDR3 length equals 14 residues. CDR3 residues: CASSTGLGLYGYTF. The CDR3 bases are TGTGCCAGCAGTACGGGATTGGGCCTCTATGGCTACACCTTC.

This clone occurred once. The chain combines TRBV30 with TRBJ1-5, with a possible D match to TRBD1 (5 bases). Germline-derived CDR1 and CDR2 are GTSNPN and SVGIG (reference sequence). CDR3 length: 13 residues. V was trimmed by 2 bases and J by 5 bases, leaving 10 bases between them. Here the CDR3 DNA reads TGTGCCTGGAGTAGGGGTCCGGATCAGCCCCAGCATTTT. Its translation: CAWSRGPDQPQHF.

V usage is TRBV7-2 and J usage is TRBJ2-3; TRBD2 might be the D (5 bases). The CDR3 loop spans 15 amino acids. With 2 bases removed from V and 3 bases from J, the gap between germline ends came to 12 bases. The germline V gene encodes CDR1 SGHTA and CDR2 FQGNSA. This chain's CDR3 is CASSLLGSSTDTQYF. In nucleotides, the CDR3 is TGTGCCAGCAGCTTATTGGGGAGTTCTACAGATACGCAGTATTTT.

This sequence joins TRBV6-5 and TRBJ2-7; 8 positions agree with TRBD1. Trimming at V came to 7 bases and at J to 6 bases, leaving 14 bases not matched to a gene. The CDR3 covers 15 residues. In germline, CDR1 is MNHEY, CDR2 SVGAGI. As DNA, the CDR3 is TGTGCCAGCACCACTACAGGGGGATCTCCCCGCGAGCAGTACTTC. It translates to CASTTTGGSPREQYF.

V is TRBV7-8 and J is TRBJ1-1; D remains ambiguous. The CDR3 contains 15 residues. Germline CDR1 reads SGHVS; CDR2 reads FQNEAQ. Trimming cost V 4 bases and J 6 bases, with 18 bases left between them. CDR3 in amino acids: CASSSDQNLGAEAFF. In DNA, the CDR3 is TGTGCCAGCAGCTCGGATCAGAACCTTGGAGCTGAAGCTTTCTTT. Looking up the rest from reference TRBV7-8 and TRBJ1-1 gives the full variable domain: GAGVSQSPRYKVAKRGQDVALRCDPISGHVSLFWYQQALGQGPEFLTYFQNEAQLDKSGLPSDRFFAERPEGSVSTLKIQRTQQEDSAVYLCASSSDQNLGAEAFFGQGTRLTVV.

This rearrangement joins TRBV10-3 to TRBJ1-4; D unclear. The germline V and J ends were trimmed by 0 bases and 0 bases, with 8 bases remaining between them. This CDR3 region has 16 residues. Germline CDR1 and CDR2: ENHRY and SYGVKD. The CDR3 coding sequence is TGTGCCATCAGTGAGTCTGGCACAACAACTAATGAAAAACTGTTTTTT. Translation: CAISESGTTTNEKLFF.

The chain is built from TRBV28 and TRBJ2-1; D possibly corresponds to TRBD2 (6 bases). Trimming removed 5 bases from V and 7 bases from J, with 15 bases in between. Germline CDR1 is MDHEN and CDR2 is SYDVKM. The CDR3 covers 14 residues. CDR3 sequence: CASSRTTMINEQFF. In DNA, the CDR3 is TGTGCCAGCAGTCGGACTACCATGATAAATGAGCAGTTCTTC.

The rearrangement uses TRBV5-1 and TRBJ2-5; possible D gene TRBD1, 6 bases. V dropped 5 bases and J dropped 5 bases, with 7 bases sitting between them. There are 11 residues in the CDR3. The germline V gene encodes CDR1 SGHRS and CDR2 YFSETQ. For the CDR3, the DNA is TGCGCCAGCAGGGGGGCGGAGACCCAGTACTTC. Amino acid sequence: CASRGAETQYF.

This chain joins TRBV7-3 and TRBJ2-3; no reliable D call. CDR3 length: 14 residues. Germline V lookup: CDR1 SGHTA, CDR2 FQGTGA. V was cut by 0 bases and J by 6 bases, with 10 bases left in between. CDR3 sequence reads: CASSLTAATDTQYF. The CDR3 DNA sequence: TGTGCCAGCAGCTTAACGGCTGCAACGGATACGCAGTATTTT.

V usage is TRBV24-1 and J usage is TRBJ2-5, with 16 bases aligning to TRBD2. CDR3 size: 17 residues. Germline CDR1 reads KGHDR; CDR2 reads SFDVKD. V shed 4 bases, J shed 5 bases, and the junction held 6 bases outside the gene matches. CDR3 residues: CATSEGTSGRGGETQYF. Here the CDR3 DNA reads TGTGCCACCAGTGAAGGGACTAGCGGGAGGGGAGGGGAGACCCAGTACTTC.

The chain carries TRBV5-1 and TRBJ1-2, with TRBD1 matching 7 bases. Germline values: CDR1 SGHRS, CDR2 YFSETQ. CDR3 length: 17 amino acids. The V and J ends lost 0 bases and 7 bases, in that order; junction bases with no gene match: 15. This CDR3 is CASSLAGFPGTDSGYTF. The CDR3 coding sequence is TGCGCCAGCAGCTTGGCGGGTTTTCCGGGGACAGACAGTGGCTACACCTTC.

The chain is built from TRBV11-2 and TRBJ1-1; D uncertain. Germline V lookup: CDR1 SGHAT, CDR2 FQNNGV. Trimming cost V 5 bases and J 6 bases, with 16 bases left between them. The CDR3 consists of 14 residues. The CDR3, as DNA: TGTGCCAGCAGCCTTACTACCCCGGCGTCTGAAGCTTTCTTT. It specifies CASSLTTPASEAFF.

This clone occurred a few times. J is TRBJ2-1 and V is TRBV7-3; D unresolved. CDR3 length: 16 amino acids. Germline V gene sequence: CDR1 SGHTA, CDR2 FQGTGA. V gave up 0 bases and J gave up 2 bases, with 11 bases separating them. As DNA, the CDR3 is TGTGCCAGCAGCTTAACGTTTGACTCCGCCTACAATGAGCAGTTCTTC. Its translation: CASSLTFDSAYNEQFF.